A selection of T cell receptor beta chains follows, all from one sample in a study of blood T cell repertoires in COVID-19. Sequenced by immunoSEQ multiplex PCR; TCRdb stores in-frame clones only, minus some. The sample includes about half a million clones, roughly 85% seen only once; the top ten take about 3%. Sequenced: peripheral blood. The receptors were sampled from a human donor in a cohort sampled during active COVID-19. The CDR3 runs from the conserved cysteine through the conserved F or W. Each record gives: CDR3 DNA, CDR3 protein, D gene, clone size, J gene, V gene. D genes are given only for firm matches. Clone size is shown for a subset of rows, as once, few, many or a class of expanded clone.

DNA: TGTGCCAGCAGCTTGGCGCGACAGAGCTCCTATAATTCACCCCTCCACTTT
CDR3: CASSLARQSSYNSPLHF
D: .
size: .
J: TRBJ1-6
V: TRBV5-5

DNA: TGTGCCACCAGCAGAGAGGTGGCGCGGGGGGCGGGATATGGCTACACCTTC
CDR3: CATSREVARGAGYGYTF
D: .
size: .
J: TRBJ1-2
V: TRBV15

DNA: TGTGCCAGTAGTATGTCTCCAGGGTCAGGGTATGGCTACACCTTC
CDR3: CASSMSPGSGYGYTF
D: .
size: .
J: TRBJ1-2
V: TRBV19

DNA: TGTGCCAGTATGAGGCGGGAGTCCTACAATGAGCAGTTCTTC
CDR3: CASMRRESYNEQFF
D: TRBD2
size: few
J: TRBJ2-1
V: TRBV19

DNA: TGTGCCATCACGCCCTCGCGTAACTCCTACAATGAGCAGTTCTTC
CDR3: CAITPSRNSYNEQFF
D: .
size: .
J: TRBJ2-1
V: TRBV10-3

DNA: TGTGCCAGCGGGGCAGGGGGCATCACAGATACGCAGTATTTT
CDR3: CASGAGGITDTQYF
D: TRBD1
size: .
J: TRBJ2-3
V: TRBV7-3

DNA: TGTGCCAGCTCCCAGGGGGCTTCGGGCTATGGCTACACCTTC
CDR3: CASSQGASGYGYTF
D: TRBD1
size: .
J: TRBJ1-2
V: TRBV18

DNA: TGCGCCAGCAGCTTGCTCACAGGGGAGGTGGAAAAACTGTTTTTT
CDR3: CASSLLTGEVEKLFF
D: TRBD1
size: once
J: TRBJ1-4
V: TRBV5-1

DNA: TGTGCCAGCAGCCCAGGGTACTATGGCTACACCTTC
CDR3: CASSPGYYGYTF
D: .
size: .
J: TRBJ1-2
V: TRBV7-9

DNA: TGTGCCAGCAGCCTAAACCCCACCGGGACAGGGGATGGCTACACCTTC
CDR3: CASSLNPTGTGDGYTF
D: TRBD1
size: .
J: TRBJ1-2
V: TRBV7-3

DNA: TGTGCCAGCAGTTCCGCAGGGGCAGTGTTAACTAACTATGGCTACACCTTC
CDR3: CASSSAGAVLTNYGYTF
D: .
size: .
J: TRBJ1-2
V: TRBV27

DNA: TGTGCCAGTACCAGGACAGAGTACGAGCAGTACTTC
CDR3: CASTRTEYEQYF
D: .
size: .
J: TRBJ2-7
V: TRBV7-3

DNA: TGTGCCAGCAGTCCTCCCAGGGGGTTCGGCACTGAAGCTTTCTTT
CDR3: CASSPPRGFGTEAFF
D: TRBD1
size: .
J: TRBJ1-1
V: TRBV6-5

DNA: TGTGCCAGCAGTGAAATGGCATACGAGCAGTACTTC
CDR3: CASSEMAYEQYF
D: .
size: .
J: TRBJ2-7
V: TRBV2

DNA: TGTGCCAGCAGTCTGCGGGGAGACTCCTACGAGCAGTACTTC
CDR3: CASSLRGDSYEQYF
D: .
size: few
J: TRBJ2-7
V: TRBV6-5

DNA: TGCAGTGCCCAGGGTGGCTACGAGCAGTACTTC
CDR3: CSAQGGYEQYF
D: .
size: .
J: TRBJ2-7
V: TRBV20-1

DNA: TGTGCCAGCAGTTACGACAGGGAGGCTGGCTACACCTTC
CDR3: CASSYDREAGYTF
D: TRBD1
size: .
J: TRBJ1-2
V: TRBV6-2/TRBV6-3

DNA: TGTGCCAGCAGCAACCCGGGAGGTAGAAACATTCAGTACTTC
CDR3: CASSNPGGRNIQYF
D: TRBD2
size: .
J: TRBJ2-4
V: TRBV7-3

DNA: TGTGCCAGCAGTTATCAAGGGGGTGCCTATAATTCACCCCTCCACTTT
CDR3: CASSYQGGAYNSPLHF
D: .
size: .
J: TRBJ1-6
V: TRBV6-6

DNA: TGTGCCAGCAGCTTATTGGGCGTCACCGGGGAGCTGTTTTTT
CDR3: CASSLLGVTGELFF
D: .
size: .
J: TRBJ2-2
V: TRBV7-9

DNA: TGTGCCAGTAGTGTTGGGACAGTCCAAGGGGAAAAACTGTTTTTT
CDR3: CASSVGTVQGEKLFF
D: TRBD1
size: once
J: TRBJ1-4
V: TRBV19

DNA: TGCGCCAGCAGCTTGGAGTGGGCAGGGGAAACTGAAGCTTTCTTT
CDR3: CASSLEWAGETEAFF
D: .
size: once
J: TRBJ1-1
V: TRBV5-1

DNA: TGTGCCAGCAGTTACTCCGGGACAGGGCCGATCTATGAAGCTTTCTTT
CDR3: CASSYSGTGPIYEAFF
D: TRBD1
size: once
J: TRBJ1-1
V: TRBV6-5

DNA: TGTGCCACCAGAGAACTCGGACTAGCGGGTTACAATGAGCAGTTCTTC
CDR3: CATRELGLAGYNEQFF
D: TRBD2
size: .
J: TRBJ2-1
V: TRBV24-1

DNA: TGCAGCGTTTTTAGCGGGAGCGGAGAGACCCAGTACTTC
CDR3: CSVFSGSGETQYF
D: TRBD2
size: .
J: TRBJ2-5
V: TRBV29-1

DNA: TGTGCTAGCAGCTCTCGGCCGGGAGGGTTTACAAATGAGCAGTTCTTC
CDR3: CASSSRPGGFTNEQFF
D: TRBD2
size: .
J: TRBJ2-1
V: TRBV7-7

DNA: TGTGCCAGCAGGCGGGACTCGAACACCGGGGAGCTGTTTTTT
CDR3: CASRRDSNTGELFF
D: .
size: .
J: TRBJ2-2
V: TRBV7-9

DNA: TGCGCCAGCAGCCAAGCGGAGACAGCTTTTATGAACACTGAAGCTTTCTTT
CDR3: CASSQAETAFMNTEAFF
D: .
size: .
J: TRBJ1-1
V: TRBV4-1

DNA: TGTGCCAGCAGTGAGGAGGACGGCCCAACTAATGAAAAACTGTTTTTT
CDR3: CASSEEDGPTNEKLFF
D: .
size: .
J: TRBJ1-4
V: TRBV2

DNA: TGTGCCAGCAGCTTCTTAAGCGGGGGTGTCTCCTACGAGCAGTACTTC
CDR3: CASSFLSGGVSYEQYF
D: TRBD2
size: .
J: TRBJ2-7
V: TRBV7-2

DNA: TGTGCCAGCAGCCAGACGACAGGGATGGATGAAAAACTGTTTTTT
CDR3: CASSQTTGMDEKLFF
D: TRBD1
size: .
J: TRBJ1-4
V: TRBV5-5

DNA: TGCGCCAGCAGCCCTAGACAGGGGGCGAACTATGGCTACACCTTC
CDR3: CASSPRQGANYGYTF
D: TRBD1
size: .
J: TRBJ1-2
V: TRBV5-1

DNA: TGCGCCAGCAGCCAAGAACCGGTCGGGGGTTTAGCAGGACCACTCAGGGAACAGCATTTT
CDR3: CASSQEPVGGLAGPLREQHF
D: .
size: .
J: TRBJ1-5
V: TRBV4-1

DNA: TGTGCCTGGAGTTCGGGGACAGGGGATGATCAGCCCCAGCATTTT
CDR3: CAWSSGTGDDQPQHF
D: TRBD1
size: .
J: TRBJ1-5
V: TRBV30

DNA: TGTGCCAGCAGCCTAGCGGGAGAGAGTGAGCAGTTCTTC
CDR3: CASSLAGESEQFF
D: TRBD2
size: .
J: TRBJ2-1
V: TRBV7-9

DNA: TGTGCTAGTGCCCGACTAGCGGGAGTCTCCGAGCAGTACTTC
CDR3: CASARLAGVSEQYF
D: TRBD2
size: .
J: TRBJ2-7
V: TRBV12-5

DNA: TGTGCCTGGAGTAGGGGACAGGGGAACACTGAAGCTTTCTTT
CDR3: CAWSRGQGNTEAFF
D: TRBD1
size: once
J: TRBJ1-1
V: TRBV30

DNA: TGCAGCGTTGAGTCGGGGGAGACGCAGTACTTC
CDR3: CSVESGETQYF
D: .
size: .
J: TRBJ2-7
V: TRBV29-1

DNA: TGCGCCAGCAGCTTGGTAGCGGGGACTATGGAGACCCAGTACTTC
CDR3: CASSLVAGTMETQYF
D: TRBD2
size: .
J: TRBJ2-5
V: TRBV5-1

DNA: TGTGCCAGCAGCCAGGAGGCGGGAGGGCTTGGTACGCAGTATTTT
CDR3: CASSQEAGGLGTQYF
D: TRBD2
size: .
J: TRBJ2-3
V: TRBV3-1/TRBV3-2

DNA: TGTGCCATCTCAGACTCTGGAAACACCATATATTTT
CDR3: CAISDSGNTIYF
D: .
size: few
J: TRBJ1-3
V: TRBV10-3

DNA: TGTGCCAGCAGCTTAAGCGGTCGCTACGAGCAGTACTTC
CDR3: CASSLSGRYEQYF
D: .
size: .
J: TRBJ2-7
V: TRBV7-3

DNA: TGTGCCAGCAGCGCTCCGCCGGGACAACTGAACACTGAAGCTTTCTTT
CDR3: CASSAPPGQLNTEAFF
D: .
size: once
J: TRBJ1-1
V: TRBV5-4

DNA: TGTGCCAGCAGCGAAGCGGGAGGGTTAGCGAACACCGGGGAGCTGTTTTTT
CDR3: CASSEAGGLANTGELFF
D: TRBD2
size: .
J: TRBJ2-2
V: TRBV28

DNA: TGTGCCAGCAGTCCCCTGCGGTACAATGAGCAGTTCTTC
CDR3: CASSPLRYNEQFF
D: .
size: .
J: TRBJ2-1
V: TRBV6-2/TRBV6-3

DNA: TGTGCCAGCACCGACAGAGGAGGAAACACCATATATTTT
CDR3: CASTDRGGNTIYF
D: .
size: few
J: TRBJ1-3
V: TRBV25-1

DNA: TGTGCCAGCAGCTCGGGGGGCTCCCACACTGAAGCTTTCTTT
CDR3: CASSSGGSHTEAFF
D: .
size: .
J: TRBJ1-1
V: TRBV5-4

DNA: TGTGCCAGTAGTCCTCCGGGACTTCCGACCTACAATGAGCAGTTCTTC
CDR3: CASSPPGLPTYNEQFF
D: .
size: .
J: TRBJ2-1
V: TRBV19

DNA: TGTGCCAGCAGGCTGGACAGGAATCAGCCCCAGCATTTT
CDR3: CASRLDRNQPQHF
D: TRBD1
size: .
J: TRBJ1-5
V: TRBV2

DNA: TGTGCCAGCAGCCTCGCGGGGCAGCCCCAGCATTTT
CDR3: CASSLAGQPQHF
D: .
size: .
J: TRBJ1-5
V: TRBV4-2